This TCR beta chain was identified during a study of cytomegalovirus exposure and HLA in healthy donors. V was trimmed by 4 bases and J by 13 bases, leaving 11 bases between them. The CDR3 consists of 11 residues. Germline values: CDR1 MNHNS, CDR2 SASEGT. The primer mix had 60 Vbeta and 13 Jbeta primers. Sequencing used immunoSEQ multiplex PCR; TCRdb keeps in-frame clones, though not all of them. The sample shows some 90,000 clones, 78% of them seen only once. Donors counted as nominally healthy when sampled, yet unrecorded immune exposures were likely. In its sample, this clone was seen a few times. The V call is TRBV6-1, the J call TRBJ2-1, with D perhaps matching TRBD1 (5 bases). Sequencing was carried out using PBMCs. The source is a middle-aged woman in good health and CMV-seronegative. This chain's CDR3 is CASSGGRLQFF. CDR3 DNA: TGTGCCAGCAGTGGGGGCCGCCTCCAGTTCTTC.